This TCR beta chain was sequenced during a study of T cell repertoires in cytomegalovirus infection. Study at large: Public signatures in TCR beta pointed to CMV infection and matching HLA type. Study-level points and caveats: Ex vivo responses were dominated by HLA-C-restricted CMV-specific TCR beta clonotypes.

This clonotype was seen a few times. What it recognizes is unknown. TCRdb analysed the reads with MiXCR anew, one entry per CDR3 protein. The sample gives 150,000 to 200,000 distinct CDR3 sequences, 28% of which show up once; roughly 32% is in the top ten. Looked up from germline, CDR1 is LNHNV and CDR2 is YYDKDF (reference sequence). The CDR3 consists of 16 residues. The V end was cut by 1 base, the J end by 7 bases, with 17 bases between. The source material was PBMCs. This TCR came from a human donor in good health (CMV status not recorded). Some clones in this sample may be carry-over from other donors' samples. V usage is TRBV15 and J usage is TRBJ1-5, with a tentative D call TRBD1 (6 bases). This CDR3 is CATSRGVAGAGQPQHF. CDR3 sequence (DNA): TGTGCCACCAGCAGAGGAGTTGCGGGGGCGGGGCAGCCCCAGCATTTT.